This TCR beta chain emerged from a study of shared clonotypes between healthy human individuals (TCRdb year 2020). At the level of the whole study: A couple of women and a few men aged 18 to 49 years were included in the cohort. Blood TCR repertoires of roughly five healthy adults were deeply sequenced to estimate repertoire size and the extent of clonotype sharing between individuals. Different laboratories and diverse techniques were used to prepare libraries and sequence TCR repertoires, to increase sequencing depth and limit assay-specific biases. Per donor, leukapheresis produced somewhere between about 0.9 and 9.5 billion PBMCs. Overall study results and their limits: The small number of donors limited the genetic and exposure-history diversity represented. Pairwise subsampling indicated that sequencing depth was expected to affect the degree of clonotype sharing among donors. Sampling was restricted to blood, and TCR repertoires in tissue are likely to differ from TCR repertoires in blood.

V is shortened by 1 base, J by 7 bases, and the region joining them spans 17 bases. Taken from the germline V gene, the CDR1 and CDR2 loops are LGHNA and YNFKEQ. The CDR3 starts with the cysteine, ends with the phenylalanine, and has 16 residues. The only DNA kept is the CDR3, 48 bases in frame from the first base. With respect to this clone: Its antigen specificity is not known. The sample holds no much larger clone one base away, and base qualities are not on file.

TCR CDR3 regions were amplified from genomic DNA by multiplex PCR using the deep immunoSEQ assay. Extracted genomic DNA from each cell subset was distributed evenly across all wells of several immunoSEQ 96-well plates, and each plate was treated as a replicate. For unsorted PBMC, around 300 ng genomic DNA, equal to tens of thousands of T cell genomes, was loaded into each replicate PCR. Ten immunoSEQ deep assay plates were used to sequence the unsorted PBMC genomic DNA. Purified libraries were quantified with a Qubit 3.0 fluorometer, sized on a Bioanalyzer 2100, and re-quantified with the KAPA Library Quantification kit. Each immunoSEQ 96-well plate was sequenced on its own single-read 150-cycle Illumina NextSeq 550 flow cell. In the authors' own workflow: Because the immunoSEQ output held only junctional sequences and lacked quality scores, the filtering could not match the filtering applied to full-length reads. Sequences were annotated with PyIR, a Python wrapper for IgBLAST v1.9, and V/J genes and CDR3 were assigned using IMGT germline references. Reads were filtered out if the reads had weak V/J assignments (E-value above 1e-6), no CDR3, stop codons, out-of-frame junctions, or ambiguous translated residues. V3J clonotypes were defined by identical inferred V gene, J gene, and CDR3 amino acid sequence. Percentage overlap between repertoires was calculated by dividing the number of shared unique clonotypes by the size of the smaller repertoire. Three approaches were used to assess repertoire richness: RTK rarefaction, the Chao1 estimator, and Recon v2.1 estimates of unobserved clonotypes. TCRdb carries this immuneACCESS record with in-frame sequences only. Its versions omit some clonotypes, under half of them owing to an unresolved V gene in the studies checked, with the rest unexplained. V, J and clone size are those of that table, while D and trimming were read from the DNA. This sample lists around 500,000 clones; roughly 80% were detected once. The ten largest clones add up to around 13% of the sample.

The donors were healthy, HIV-negative adults who had no recently reported acute infections or vaccinations. Every donor was a Caucasian adult residing in Nashville, Tennessee, USA. In the unsorted samples, approximately 85 million PBMCs were counted, and genomic DNA was extracted using the QIAamp DNA Blood Mini kit. Blood was collected by leukapheresis, and PBMCs were isolated by Ficoll-Histopaque density gradient centrifugation and then cryopreserved in liquid nitrogen vapor phase. Specimen: PBMCs. This receptor chain uses TRBV4-2 and TRBJ2-1, with a weak D call of TRBD1 (6 bases match). The source of this sequence is a middle-aged woman in good health. Some clones in this sample may be carry-over from other donors' samples. In nucleotides, the sequence is TGTGCCAGCAGCCAAGTCGGTGGGGGCGTTGGGAATGAGCAGTTCTTC. This sequence encodes CASSQVGGGVGNEQFF.